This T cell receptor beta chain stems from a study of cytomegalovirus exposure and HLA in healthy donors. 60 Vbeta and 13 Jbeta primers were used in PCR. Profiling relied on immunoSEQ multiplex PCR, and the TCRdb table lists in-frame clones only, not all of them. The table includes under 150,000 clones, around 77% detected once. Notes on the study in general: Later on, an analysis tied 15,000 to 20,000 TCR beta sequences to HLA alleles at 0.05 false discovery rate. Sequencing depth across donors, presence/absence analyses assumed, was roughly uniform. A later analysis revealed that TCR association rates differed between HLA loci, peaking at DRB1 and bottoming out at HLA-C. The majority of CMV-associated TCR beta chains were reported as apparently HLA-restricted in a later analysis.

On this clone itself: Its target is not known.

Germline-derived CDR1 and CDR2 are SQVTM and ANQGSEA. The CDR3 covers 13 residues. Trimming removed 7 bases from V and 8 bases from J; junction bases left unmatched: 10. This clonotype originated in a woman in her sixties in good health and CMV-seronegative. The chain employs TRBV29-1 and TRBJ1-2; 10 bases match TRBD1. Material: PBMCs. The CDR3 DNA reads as TGCAGCGCCGGACAGGGGGTGACGGCAGGCTACACCTTC. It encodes CSAGQGVTAGYTF.